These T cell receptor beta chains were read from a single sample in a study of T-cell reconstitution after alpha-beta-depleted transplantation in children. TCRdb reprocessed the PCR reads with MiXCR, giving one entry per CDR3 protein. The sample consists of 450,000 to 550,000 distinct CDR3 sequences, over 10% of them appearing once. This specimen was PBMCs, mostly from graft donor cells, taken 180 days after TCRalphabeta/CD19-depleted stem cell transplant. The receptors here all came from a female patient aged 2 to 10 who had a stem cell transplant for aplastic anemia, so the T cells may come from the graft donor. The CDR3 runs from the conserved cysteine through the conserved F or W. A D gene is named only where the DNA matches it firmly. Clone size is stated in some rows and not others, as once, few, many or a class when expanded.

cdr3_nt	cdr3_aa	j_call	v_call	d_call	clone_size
TGCAGTGCTAGAGATACAGACCCCTACGAGCAGTACTTC	CSARDTDPYEQYF	TRBJ2-7	TRBV20-1	NA	NA
TGCAGTGCTGGATTAAGCGGGAGCTTACCCAATGAGCAGTTCTTC	CSAGLSGSLPNEQFF	TRBJ2-1	TRBV20-1	TRBD2	many
TGCAGTGCTGGCGAGACAGTTTCTGGAAACACCATATATTTT	CSAGETVSGNTIYF	TRBJ1-3	TRBV20-1	NA	few
TGTGCCAGCAAGTTAGGGCAGTTAGAGACCCAGTACTTC	CASKLGQLETQYF	TRBJ2-5	TRBV28	NA	NA
TGTGCCAGCACTCCACATAGCGGGAGAAGATTCGAGCAGTACTTC	CASTPHSGRRFEQYF	TRBJ2-7	TRBV12-3/TRBV12-4	TRBD2	NA
TGTGCCAGCAGACCGACAGTCCACAATGAGCAGTTCTTC	CASRPTVHNEQFF	TRBJ2-1	TRBV12-3/TRBV12-4	NA	few
TGTGCCAGCAGCGTCGTCCCGTTTAATGAAAAACTGTTTTTT	CASSVVPFNEKLFF	TRBJ1-4	TRBV9	NA	few
TGTGCCAGTACCCCTTACCTACAGGGGGCGAGGACTGAAGCTTTCTTT	CASTPYLQGARTEAFF	TRBJ1-1	TRBV19	TRBD1	few
TGCAGTGCTGATGGTCCCGGGGAGCTGTTTTTT	CSADGPGELFF	TRBJ2-2	TRBV20-1	NA	few
TGTGCCAGCATTAGGTGGGCCCGTTCGAACACCGGGGAGCTGTTTTTT	CASIRWARSNTGELFF	TRBJ2-2	TRBV12-3/TRBV12-4	NA	NA
TGCGCTCTGGGGGGGGCAGAAAACACTGAAGCTTTCTTT	CALGGAENTEAFF	TRBJ1-1	TRBV5-1	NA	few
TGCGCCAGCAGTCGGGACAGAGCTGAAAAACTGTTTTTT	CASSRDRAEKLFF	TRBJ1-4	TRBV5-1	TRBD1	NA
TGTGCCAGCAGCAAAGTCCTAGGGCGAGGGGGTAGAAACTACAATGAGCAGTTCTTC	CASSKVLGRGGRNYNEQFF	TRBJ2-1	TRBV21-1	NA	NA
TGTGCCGTGCTTGGCCAAGGCAATGAGCAGTTCTTC	CAVLGQGNEQFF	TRBJ2-1	TRBV15	NA	many
TGTGCCAGCAGCCGGGCCGGGGTACTCTCCTACAATGAGCAGTTCTTC	CASSRAGVLSYNEQFF	TRBJ2-1	TRBV5-6	NA	NA
TGCAGTGCTAGGGAAACAGGGGGCCACACCGGGGAGCTGTTTTTT	CSARETGGHTGELFF	TRBJ2-2	TRBV20-1	TRBD1	NA
TGTGCCAGCAGCTTAACTAGCCCGGTTGAGCAGTTCTTC	CASSLTSPVEQFF	TRBJ2-1	TRBV7-2	NA	NA
TGTGCCAGCAGCGATCTCTTGCGGGAGGGCCGAGAGACCCAGTACTTC	CASSDLLREGRETQYF	TRBJ2-5	TRBV7-6	TRBD2	NA
TGTGCCAGCAGTCCTGACGGTTATAGCACAGATACGCAGTATTTT	CASSPDGYSTDTQYF	TRBJ2-3	TRBV12-3/TRBV12-4	NA	NA
TGTGCCAGCAGTTTTTTCGGGGGGGGAAACCAGCCCCAGCATTTT	CASSFFGGGNQPQHF	TRBJ1-5	TRBV28	NA	many
TGTGCCAGCACCGTGAGGAGTGACACTGAAGCTTTCTTT	CASTVRSDTEAFF	TRBJ1-1	TRBV6-1	NA	NA
TGCGCCAGCAGCTTGTTACTAGCGGGAGCATCCACCGGGGAGCTGTTTTTT	CASSLLLAGASTGELFF	TRBJ2-2	TRBV5-1	TRBD2	few
TGTGCCAGCAGCTTTTCTCTCGGGGGGAACTATGGCTACACCTTC	CASSFSLGGNYGYTF	TRBJ1-2	TRBV7-2	NA	few
TGTGCCAGCAGCAACACGACTAGGCGGGGGAGGAGCTCCTACAATGAGCAGTTCTTC	CASSNTTRRGRSSYNEQFF	TRBJ2-1	TRBV21-1	NA	few
TGTGCCATCAGGCGGACAGGGAGGGAACTGTTTTTT	CAIRRTGRELFF	TRBJ1-4	TRBV10-3	TRBD1	NA
TGTGCCAGCAGTGCGAGCGGGAGGGCCACAGAGACCCAGTACTTC	CASSASGRATETQYF	TRBJ2-5	TRBV28	TRBD2	few
TGTGCCAGCAGTTTGGAACTTCTTAAAGAGACCCAGTACTTC	CASSLELLKETQYF	TRBJ2-5	TRBV28	NA	NA
TGCAGCGTTGAAGTGGAAGCAGGGGGCGTAGACGGGGAGCTGTTTTTT	CSVEVEAGGVDGELFF	TRBJ2-2	TRBV29-1	TRBD1	NA
TGTGCCACCAGTGATGCGGACAGCGAGAACACTGAAGCTTTCTTT	CATSDADSENTEAFF	TRBJ1-1	TRBV24-1	NA	many
TGTGCCAGCAGCTCGCCCGCAAGCCATGAGCAGTTCTTC	CASSSPASHEQFF	TRBJ2-1	TRBV7-9	NA	NA
TGCAGTGCGACGACCCGTGGCACCGGGGAGCTGTTTTTT	CSATTRGTGELFF	TRBJ2-2	TRBV20-1	NA	NA
TGTGCCAGCAGTGATTCTCCAGGGGAAGGATATGGCTACACCTTC	CASSDSPGEGYGYTF	TRBJ1-2	TRBV6-4	NA	few
TGTGCCAGCAGTTTGGACAGTCATTCCGGTCAGCCCCAGCATTTT	CASSLDSHSGQPQHF	TRBJ1-5	TRBV28	NA	few
TGTGCCAGCAGTCTTCCGGGACAGAAAGAGACCCAGTACTTC	CASSLPGQKETQYF	TRBJ2-5	TRBV12-3/TRBV12-4	TRBD1	many
TGCGCCAGCAGTGAGTCTCAGGGGGTGCCCCAGCATTTT	CASSESQGVPQHF	TRBJ1-5	TRBV10-2	TRBD1	NA
TGTGCCAGCAGCTTAGCACAGCTATATGAAAAACTGTTTTTT	CASSLAQLYEKLFF	TRBJ1-4	TRBV7-9	NA	NA
TGTGCCAGCGGTTGGGAATACGAGCAGTACTTC	CASGWEYEQYF	TRBJ2-7	TRBV27	NA	few